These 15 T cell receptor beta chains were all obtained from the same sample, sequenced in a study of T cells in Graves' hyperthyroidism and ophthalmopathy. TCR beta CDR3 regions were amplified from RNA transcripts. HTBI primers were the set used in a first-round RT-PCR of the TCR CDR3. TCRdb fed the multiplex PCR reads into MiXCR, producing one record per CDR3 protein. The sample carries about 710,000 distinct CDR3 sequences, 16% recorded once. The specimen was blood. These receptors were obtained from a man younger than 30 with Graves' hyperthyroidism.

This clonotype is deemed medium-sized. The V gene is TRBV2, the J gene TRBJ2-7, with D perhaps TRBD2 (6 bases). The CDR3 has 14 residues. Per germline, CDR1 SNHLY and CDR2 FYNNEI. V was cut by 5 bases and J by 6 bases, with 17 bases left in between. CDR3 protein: CASSTGTGTSEQYF. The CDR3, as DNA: TGTGCCAGCAGTACCGGGACTGGGACCAGCGAGCAGTACTTC.

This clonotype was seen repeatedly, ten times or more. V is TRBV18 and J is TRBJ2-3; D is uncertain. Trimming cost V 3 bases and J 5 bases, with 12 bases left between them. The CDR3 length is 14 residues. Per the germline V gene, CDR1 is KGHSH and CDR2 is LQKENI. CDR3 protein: CASSPPSLEDTQYF. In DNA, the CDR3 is TGTGCCAGCTCACCGCCATCGTTGGAAGATACGCAGTATTTT.

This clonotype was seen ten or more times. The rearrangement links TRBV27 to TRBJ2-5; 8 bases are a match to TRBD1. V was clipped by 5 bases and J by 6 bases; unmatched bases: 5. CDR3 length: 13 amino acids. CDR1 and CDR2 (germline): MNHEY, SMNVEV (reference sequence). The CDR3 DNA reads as TGTGCCAGCAGTCTTGGACAGGGTCAGACCCAGTACTTC. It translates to CASSLGQGQTQYF.

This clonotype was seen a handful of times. The chain's CDR3 is CASSFFAMGDEQFF. DNA for the CDR3: TGTGCCAGCAGCTTCTTCGCGATGGGGGATGAGCAGTTCTTC. The chain is built from TRBV5-4 and TRBJ2-1; the D gene could be TRBD1 or TRBD2 (5 bases each). The ends were cut back, 2 bases at V and 8 bases at J, with 14 bases in the middle. Germline V gene sequence: CDR1 SGHNT, CDR2 YYREEE (reference sequence). There are 14 residues in the CDR3.

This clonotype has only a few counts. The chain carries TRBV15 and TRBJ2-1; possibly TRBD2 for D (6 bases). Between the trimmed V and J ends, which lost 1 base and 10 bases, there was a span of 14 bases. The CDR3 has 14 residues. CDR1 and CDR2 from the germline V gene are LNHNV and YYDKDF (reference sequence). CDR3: CATSRGGGGAEQFF. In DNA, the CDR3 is TGTGCCACCAGCAGAGGGGGAGGTGGGGCCGAGCAGTTCTTC.

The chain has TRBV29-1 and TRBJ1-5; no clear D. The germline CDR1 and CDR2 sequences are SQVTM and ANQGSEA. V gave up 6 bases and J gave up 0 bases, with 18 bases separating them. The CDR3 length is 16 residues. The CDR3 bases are TGCAGCGTGTCCCTCGGTTTGCGGGATAGCAATCAGCCCCAGCATTTT. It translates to CSVSLGLRDSNQPQHF. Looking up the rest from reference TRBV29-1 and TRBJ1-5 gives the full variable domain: SAVISQKPSRDICQRGTSLTIQCQVDSQVTMMFWYRQQPGQSLTLIATANQGSEATYESGFVIDKFPISRPNLTFSTLTVSNMSPEDSSIYLCSVSLGLRDSNQPQHFGDGTRLSIL.

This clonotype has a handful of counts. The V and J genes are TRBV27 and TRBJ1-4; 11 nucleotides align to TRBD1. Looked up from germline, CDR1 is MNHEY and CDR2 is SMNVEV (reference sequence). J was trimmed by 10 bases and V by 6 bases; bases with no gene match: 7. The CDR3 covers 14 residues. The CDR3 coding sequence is TGTGCCAGCAGGCCGGGACAGGGGGTGGGAAAACTGTTTTTT. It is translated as CASRPGQGVGKLFF.

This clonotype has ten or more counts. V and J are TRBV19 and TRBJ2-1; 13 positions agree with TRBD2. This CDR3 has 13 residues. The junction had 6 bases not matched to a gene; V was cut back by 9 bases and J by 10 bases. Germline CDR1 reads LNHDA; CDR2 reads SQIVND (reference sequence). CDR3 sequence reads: CASSSGLAGEQFF. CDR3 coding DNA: TGTGCCAGCAGCTCGGGACTAGCGGGAGAGCAGTTCTTC. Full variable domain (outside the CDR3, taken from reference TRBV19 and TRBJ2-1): DGGITQSPKYLFRKEGQNVTLSCEQNLNHDAMYWYRQDPGQGLRLIYYSQIVNDFQKGDIAEGYSVSREKKESFPLTVTSAQKNPTAFYLCASSSGLAGEQFFGPGTRLTVL.

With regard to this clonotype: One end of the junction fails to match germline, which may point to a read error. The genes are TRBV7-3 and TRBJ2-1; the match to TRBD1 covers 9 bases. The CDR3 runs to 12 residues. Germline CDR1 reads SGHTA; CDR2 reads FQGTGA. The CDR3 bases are TGTGCCAGCAGCCTAGAGGGGACAGGGTTAGTCTTC. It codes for CASSLEGTGLVF.

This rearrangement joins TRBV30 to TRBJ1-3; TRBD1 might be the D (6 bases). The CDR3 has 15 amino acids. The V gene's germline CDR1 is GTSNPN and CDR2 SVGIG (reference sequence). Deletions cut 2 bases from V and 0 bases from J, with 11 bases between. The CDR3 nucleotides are TGTGCCTGGAGTTCCCAGGGGAACTCTGGAAACACCATATATTTT. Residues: CAWSSQGNSGNTIYF.

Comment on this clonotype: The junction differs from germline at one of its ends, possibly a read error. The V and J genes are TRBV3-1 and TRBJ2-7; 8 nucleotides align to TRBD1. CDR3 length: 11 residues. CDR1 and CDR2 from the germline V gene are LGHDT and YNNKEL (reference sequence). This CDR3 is CGSGGLYEQYF. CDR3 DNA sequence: TGCGGTTCAGGGGGCCTATACGAGCAGTACTTC.

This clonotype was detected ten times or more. CDR3 region: CASRLTGATYEQYF. CDR3 nucleotides: TGTGCCAGCAGGCTGACAGGGGCAACCTACGAGCAGTACTTC. The chain recombines TRBV28 with TRBJ2-7; 8 nucleotides agree with TRBD1. The CDR3 spans 14 residues. V trimming: 6 bases; J trimming: 2 bases; junction bases outside the gene matches: 6. Germline assignment: CDR1 MDHEN and CDR2 SYDVKM.

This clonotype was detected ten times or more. The CDR3: CASRTERSLGYNEQFF. The CDR3 DNA follows: TGTGCCAGCCGGACAGAGCGGTCCCTGGGCTACAATGAGCAGTTCTTC. The V gene is TRBV7-9, the J gene TRBJ2-1, with D perhaps TRBD1 (6 bases). Germline V CDR1 and CDR2: SEHNR, FQNEAQ (reference sequence). Trimming removed 8 bases from V and 3 bases from J, with 20 bases in between. The CDR3 loop spans 16 amino acids.

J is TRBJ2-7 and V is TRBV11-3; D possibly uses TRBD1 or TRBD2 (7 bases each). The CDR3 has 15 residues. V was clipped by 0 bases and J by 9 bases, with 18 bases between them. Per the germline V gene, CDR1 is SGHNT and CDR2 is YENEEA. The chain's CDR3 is CASSLEALAEGAQYF. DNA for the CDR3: TGTGCCAGCAGCTTAGAAGCCCTAGCGGAGGGGGCGCAGTACTTC.

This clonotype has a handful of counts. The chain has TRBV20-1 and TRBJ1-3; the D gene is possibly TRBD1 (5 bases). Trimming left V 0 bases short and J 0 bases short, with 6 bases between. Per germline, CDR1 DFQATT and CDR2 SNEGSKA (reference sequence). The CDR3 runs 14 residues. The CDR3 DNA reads TGCAGTGCTAGAGAGGGGCCCTCTGGAAACACCATATATTTT. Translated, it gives CSAREGPSGNTIYF.